The subject of this entry is one T cell receptor beta chain. No antigen is known for it. Noted time point: blood 2 weeks post-SBRT. Treatment reported: 15 Gy SBRT to primary tumor, nephrectomy 4 weeks later. Clear cell pathology was present in this patient's renal cell carcinoma. This sample is drawn from a study of radiation and T cells in renal cell carcinoma. The trim removed 6 bases at V and 2 bases at J, leaving 8 bases unmatched. Germline V lookup: CDR1 SGHVS, CDR2 FQNEAQ. The CDR3 length is 15 residues. The repertoire was sequenced with immunoSEQ multiplex PCR; TCRdb's copy has only in-frame clones and lacks some. Here the sample spans roughly 140,000 clones, 87% being singletons. Overall study findings and caveats: Top tumor clonotypes rose in blood 2 weeks post-radiation, then contracted.

This sequence originates from a woman in her forties or fifties with renal cell carcinoma. Sequencing was performed on blood, taken from a patient whose treatment included radiotherapy and nephrectomy. The V gene is TRBV7-8, the J gene TRBJ2-3, with 7 bases matching TRBD2. DNA of the CDR3: TGTGCCAGCAGTCCTACGAGCGGGATCACAGATACGCAGTATTTT. Translation gives CASSPTSGITDTQYF.